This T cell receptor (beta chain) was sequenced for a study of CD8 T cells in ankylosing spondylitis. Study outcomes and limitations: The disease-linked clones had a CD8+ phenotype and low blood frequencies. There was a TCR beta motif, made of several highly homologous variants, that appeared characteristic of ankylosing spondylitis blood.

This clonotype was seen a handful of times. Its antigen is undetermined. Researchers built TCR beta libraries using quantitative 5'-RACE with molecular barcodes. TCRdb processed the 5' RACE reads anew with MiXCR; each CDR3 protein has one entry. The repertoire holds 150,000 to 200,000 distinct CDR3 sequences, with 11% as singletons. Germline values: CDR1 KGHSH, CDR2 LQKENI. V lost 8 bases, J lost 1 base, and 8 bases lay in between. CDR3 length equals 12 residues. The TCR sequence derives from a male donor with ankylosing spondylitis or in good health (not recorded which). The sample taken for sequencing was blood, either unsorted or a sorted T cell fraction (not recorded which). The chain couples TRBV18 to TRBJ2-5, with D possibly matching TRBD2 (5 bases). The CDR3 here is CASRGSQETQYF. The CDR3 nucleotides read TGTGCCAGCCGGGGAAGCCAAGAGACCCAGTACTTC.